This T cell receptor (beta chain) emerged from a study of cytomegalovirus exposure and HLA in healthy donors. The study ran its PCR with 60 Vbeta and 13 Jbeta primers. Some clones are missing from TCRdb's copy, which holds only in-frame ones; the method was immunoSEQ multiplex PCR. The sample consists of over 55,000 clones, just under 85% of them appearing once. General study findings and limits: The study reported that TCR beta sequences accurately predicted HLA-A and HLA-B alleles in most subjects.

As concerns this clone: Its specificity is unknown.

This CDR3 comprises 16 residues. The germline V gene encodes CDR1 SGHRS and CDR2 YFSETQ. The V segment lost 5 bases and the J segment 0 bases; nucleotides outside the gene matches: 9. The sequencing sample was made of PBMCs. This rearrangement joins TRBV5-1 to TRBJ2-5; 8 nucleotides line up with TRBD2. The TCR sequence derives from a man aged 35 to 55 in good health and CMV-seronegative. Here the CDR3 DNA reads TGCGCCAGCAGAGACTTAGCGGGACTTTACCAAGAGACCCAGTACTTC. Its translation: CASRDLAGLYQETQYF.